The 15 T cell receptor beta chains listed next were all sequenced from one sample in a study of response to subunit inactivated influenza vaccine. TCRdb used MiXCR to reprocess the RT-PCR reads, holding one entry per CDR3 protein. Among 450,000 to 550,000 distinct CDR3 sequences listed, about 25% were seen once. The material was CD4+ T cells sorted from PBMCs, obtained about 5 days after vaccination. Receptors were obtained from a man aged 50 to 60 who received an inactivated influenza vaccine.

The sample holds a few counts of this clonotype. J is TRBJ2-1 and V is TRBV15, with 9 positions matching TRBD1. The V gene end was trimmed by 5 bases and the J gene end by 9 bases; junction bases not matched to a gene: 8. This CDR3 contains 14 residues. Germline V lookup: CDR1 LNHNV, CDR2 YYDKDF (reference sequence). CDR3 sequence reads: CATSLGQGNFEQFF. The CDR3 DNA reads as TGTGCCACCAGCTTGGGACAGGGAAATTTTGAGCAGTTCTTC.

The chain carries TRBV25-1 and TRBJ1-6, with D perhaps matching TRBD1 (6 bases). V gave up 3 bases and J gave up 14 bases, with 20 bases separating them. The V gene's germline CDR1 is MGHDK and CDR2 SYGVNS. CDR3 size: 15 residues. The CDR3 DNA reads as TGTGCCAGCAGTGAGACGGGGGCACTAAATCGGGCCCTCCACTTT. It encodes CASSETGALNRALHF.

Worth noting for this clonotype: At one boundary the junction diverges from the germline segment, which might be a read error. The gene calls are TRBV4-3 and TRBJ2-3, with D perhaps matching TRBD2 (6 bases). CDR1 is LGHNA, CDR2 YSLEER, per germline. The CDR3 totals 17 residues. CDR3 amino acids: CASIQQREQRVGDTQYF. DNA for the CDR3: TGCGCCAGCATCCAACAACGGGAGCAAAGGGTGGGGGATACGCAGTATTTT.

In this sample, this clonotype turned up many times. V is TRBV28 and J is TRBJ2-1; D not certain. From germline, CDR1 is MDHEN and CDR2 SYDVKM. V was cut by 6 bases and J by 0 bases, with 9 bases left in between. The CDR3 totals 14 residues. CDR3 DNA: TGTGCCAGCAGGACATTCAACTCCTACAATGAGCAGTTCTTC. Protein: CASRTFNSYNEQFF. Together with reference TRBV28 and TRBJ2-1, the CDR3 gives the full variable domain: DVKVTQSSRYLVKRTGEKVFLECVQDMDHENMFWYRQDPGLGLRLIYFSYDVKMKEKGDIPEGYSVSREKKERFSLILESASTNQTSMYLCASRTFNSYNEQFFGPGTRLTVL.

The chain recombines TRBV4-3 with TRBJ2-3; possible D gene TRBD2, 6 bases. The CDR3 consists of 13 residues. The V end lost 1 base, the J end lost 12 bases, and 14 bases lay between the germline ends. Per germline, CDR1 LGHNA and CDR2 YSLEER. CDR3 residues: CASSQVSGGGQYF. The CDR3 DNA follows: TGCGCCAGCAGCCAAGTCTCCGGGGGTGGACAGTATTTT.

This clonotype was seen more than once but under ten times. The chain has TRBV7-2 and TRBJ1-5, with D perhaps TRBD1 (6 bases). The V end lost 5 bases, the J end lost 11 bases, and 10 bases lay between the germline ends. Germline V CDR1 and CDR2: SGHTA, FQGNSA. The CDR3 spans 11 residues. The CDR3 protein is CASSRGQSQHF. The CDR3 nucleotides are TGTGCCAGCAGCCGCGGACAGTCCCAGCATTTT.

This chain connects TRBV6-5 to TRBJ1-1; 7 bases fit TRBD1. The CDR3 runs to 14 residues. The ends lost 2 bases at V and 6 bases at J; junction bases unmatched: 6. The germline V gene encodes CDR1 MNHEY and CDR2 SVGAGI. Written as DNA, the CDR3 is TGTGCCAGCAGTTACGGCAGGGGGGTCGCTGAAGCTTTCTTT. Translated: CASSYGRGVAEAFF.

The chain recombines TRBV7-6 with TRBJ2-1, with 9 bases lining up with TRBD2. Looked up from germline, CDR1 is SGHVS and CDR2 is FNYEAQ. CDR3 length: 15 amino acids. J was trimmed by 3 bases and V by 2 bases; bases with no gene match: 2. The CDR3 DNA is TGTGCCAGCAGCTTAACGACTAGCGGCTACAATGAGCAGTTCTTC. Translated: CASSLTTSGYNEQFF.

This clonotype was detected only a few times. The chain is built from TRBV20-1 and TRBJ2-3; tentative D call: TRBD2 (7 bases). Trimming cost V 4 bases and J 7 bases, with 24 bases left between them. CDR1 and CDR2 from the germline V gene are DFQATT and SNEGSKA (reference sequence). The CDR3 spans 16 residues. CDR3 DNA sequence: TGCAGTGCTAAGACCGCGGGAGAGCAGGGGCTAAATACGCAGTATTTT. Translated: CSAKTAGEQGLNTQYF.

The sample holds a few counts of this clonotype. The rearrangement uses TRBV10-3 and TRBJ1-5, with a possible D match to TRBD1 (5 bases). CDR3 length: 17 residues. Germline assignment: CDR1 ENHRY and CDR2 SYGVKD. V was clipped by 0 bases and J by 3 bases, with 15 bases between them. This CDR3 is CAISESGRGGSNQPQHF. Written as DNA, the CDR3 is TGTGCCATCAGTGAGTCGGGGAGGGGAGGGTCCAATCAGCCCCAGCATTTT.

The sample holds a few counts of this clonotype. The chain combines TRBV5-1 with TRBJ2-5; the D is unclear. The CDR3 loop spans 14 amino acids. The V and J ends lost 6 bases and 3 bases respectively, with 15 bases between them. Germline lookup yields CDR1 SGHRS and CDR2 YFSETQ. CDR3 sequence: CASTPRTSKETQYF. The CDR3 DNA is TGCGCCAGCACCCCCCGGACGTCCAAAGAGACCCAGTACTTC.

A few counts support this clonotype. The rearrangement uses TRBV7-2 and TRBJ2-1; the D call may be TRBD1 or TRBD2 (5 bases each). The CDR3 is 16 residues long. Germline assignment: CDR1 SGHTA and CDR2 FQGNSA. V was trimmed by 5 bases and J by 3 bases, leaving 17 bases between them. This CDR3 is CASSPGTRTLYNEQFF. CDR3 DNA sequence: TGTGCCAGCAGCCCGGGGACCCGAACCCTCTACAATGAGCAGTTCTTC. The whole variable domain, remainder taken from reference TRBV7-2 and TRBJ2-1, is GAGVSQSPSNKVTEKGKDVELRCDPISGHTALYWYRQSLGQGLEFLIYFQGNSAPDKSGLPSDRFSAERTGGSVSTLTIQRTQQEDSAVYLCASSPGTRTLYNEQFFGPGTRLTVL.

The genes are TRBV5-1 and TRBJ2-7; tentatively, D is TRBD1 or TRBD2 (5 bases each). Germline V gives CDR1 SGHRS, CDR2 YFSETQ. The CDR3 consists of 14 residues. V was clipped by 4 bases and J by 1 base, with 12 bases between them. The CDR3 region has the DNA TGCGCCAGCAGCGGTCAGGGAGTTTCCTACGAGCAGTACTTC. Amino acid sequence: CASSGQGVSYEQYF.

The gene calls are TRBV4-2 and TRBJ1-2; TRBD1 matches 7 bases. CDR1 and CDR2 (germline): LGHNA, YNFKEQ. V lost 4 bases and J lost 8; bases outside the gene matches: 4. This CDR3 is built from 12 residues. The DNA for the CDR3 is TGTGCCAGCAGCCTGACAGGGAGCGGCTACACCTTC. It encodes CASSLTGSGYTF.

The rearrangement uses TRBV29-1 and TRBJ2-1; the match to TRBD2 covers 9 bases. This CDR3 comprises 16 residues. Germline CDR1 SQVTM, CDR2 ANQGSEA. J lost 4 bases, V lost 2 bases, and 9 bases had no gene match. The CDR3: CSVEPMEAGGYNEQFF. The CDR3 nucleotides read TGCAGCGTTGAACCCATGGAAGCGGGGGGATACAATGAGCAGTTCTTC.